The 21 T cell receptor beta chains below all came from one sample that was sequenced in a study of PD-L1 blockade in urothelial cancer. The time point is: peripheral blood 6 weeks after treatment start. Sequencing used immunoSEQ multiplex PCR; TCRdb keeps in-frame clones, though not all of them. The table includes about 45,000 clones, roughly 86% detected once. Specimen: PBMCs, collected around atezolizumab (anti-PD-L1) treatment. These TCRs come from a man in his fifties or sixties with urothelial cancer.

The J gene is TRBJ2-6, the V gene TRBV11-2; 7 bases are a match to TRBD2. J was trimmed by 2 bases and V by 1 base; bases with no gene match: 11. Germline V CDR1 and CDR2: SGHAT, FQNNGV. This CDR3 has 19 residues. CDR3 in DNA: TGTGCCAGCAGCTTAGTTGGCGGGAGAACTACCACTGGGGCCAACGTCCTGACTTTC. Translated, it gives CASSLVGGRTTTGANVLTF.

This chain connects TRBV9 to TRBJ2-3; TRBD1 matches at 9 bases. Per the germline V gene, CDR1 is SGDLS and CDR2 is YYNGEE. Trimming removed 0 bases from V and 4 bases from J; junction bases left unmatched: 3. The CDR3 covers 15 residues. The CDR3 nucleotides read TGTGCCAGCAGCGTAGGAGGGACAGGGCCAGATACGCAGTATTTT. It specifies CASSVGGTGPDTQYF.

The chain recombines TRBV18 with TRBJ2-5; 7 bases map to TRBD1. Germline V lookup: CDR1 KGHSH, CDR2 LQKENI. This CDR3 spans 15 amino acids. V lost 5 bases, J lost 5 bases, and 11 bases stayed unmatched. The CDR3 region is CASSSGTAWGETQYF. Written as DNA, the CDR3 is TGTGCCAGCTCATCCGGGACAGCATGGGGGGAGACCCAGTACTTC.

V usage is TRBV18 and J usage is TRBJ1-3, with D unresolved. CDR1 is KGHSH, CDR2 LQKENI, per germline. V dropped 3 bases and J dropped 7 bases, with 16 bases sitting between them. CDR3 length equals 15 residues. The CDR3 is CASSPRDKDVNTIYF. The CDR3 nucleotides are TGTGCCAGCTCACCGAGAGACAAGGATGTGAACACCATATATTTT.

This chain uses TRBV21-1 with TRBJ2-5; TRBD1, as called in the table, went unchecked against the DNA. TRBV21-1 is tagged as a pseudogene. The CDR3 spans 16 residues. CDR3 in amino acids: CASGLTGGGAKETQYF. CDR3 coding DNA: TGTGCCAGCGGATTGACAGGCGGTGGGGCCAAAGAGACCCAGTACTTC.

CDR3 in DNA: TGTGCCAGCAGCTTAGGGGCCCATGCGGGGGGCTTCTACGAGCAGTACTTC. It codes for CASSLGAHAGGFYEQYF. J is TRBJ2-7 and V is TRBV11-2; 8 bases are shared with TRBD2. The CDR3 is 17 residues long. From germline, CDR1 is SGHAT and CDR2 FQNNGV. The V gene end was trimmed by 1 base and the J gene end by 3 bases; junction bases not matched to a gene: 11.

The V call is TRBV5-1, the J call TRBJ2-2; no clear D gene. Trimming took 0 bases from V and 7 from J, leaving 7 bases between them. This CDR3 has 13 amino acids. CDR1 is SGHRS and CDR2 is YFSETQ in the germline V gene. Here the CDR3 DNA reads TGCGCCAGCAGCTTGGTGGTCGGCGGGGAGCTGTTTTTT. Translated, it gives CASSLVVGGELFF.

V gene TRBV18 combines with J gene TRBJ1-2; possible D gene TRBD1, 6 bases. The V gene lost 2 bases and the J gene lost 2 bases, with 9 bases spanning the gap. The germline V gene has CDR1 KGHSH and CDR2 LQKENI. This CDR3 is 14 amino acids long. CDR3 sequence: CASSPTGSNYGYTF. The CDR3 nucleotides read TGTGCCAGCTCACCAACAGGGTCGAACTATGGCTACACCTTC.

The chain combines TRBV29-1 with TRBJ2-2, with D possibly being TRBD2 (6 bases). Germline V CDR1 and CDR2: SQVTM, ANQGSEA. V was clipped by 4 bases and J by 6 bases, with 15 bases between them. The CDR3 covers 14 residues. CDR3 sequence (DNA): TGCAGCGTTGGAGTGGGGACTGGGGCCGGGGAGCTGTTTTTT. Its protein is CSVGVGTGAGELFF.

The V call is TRBV27, the J call TRBJ1-1; 8 bases agree with TRBD1. The CDR3 covers 16 residues. V lost 4 bases and J lost 9; bases outside the gene matches: 16. Per the germline V gene, CDR1 is MNHEY and CDR2 is SMNVEV (reference sequence). The CDR3 sequence is CASSSPAAGGSGKAFF. CDR3 DNA: TGTGCCAGCAGTTCCCCCGCGGCAGGGGGCAGCGGTAAAGCTTTCTTT.

This clone was seen only a few times. The chain links TRBV11-3 to TRBJ2-2; possible D gene TRBD1, 7 bases. In germline, CDR1 is SGHNT, CDR2 YENEEA. V was shortened by 5 bases and J by 6 bases, with 22 bases between the two germline ends. The CDR3 is made up of 17 amino acids. The CDR3 DNA reads TGTGCCAGCAGCGAAACAAGCCGACAGGGAGGCCCCGGGGAGCTGTTTTTT. It encodes CASSETSRQGGPGELFF. The full variable domain, in which reference TRBV11-3 and TRBJ2-2 provide the parts outside the CDR3, is EAGVVQSPRYKIIEKKQPVAFWCNPISGHNTLYWYLQNLGQGPELLIRYENEEAVDDSQLPKDRFSAERLKGVDSTLKIQPAELGDSAVYLCASSETSRQGGPGELFFGEGSRLTVL.

The chain is built from TRBV2 and TRBJ2-3; D remains ambiguous. The CDR3 runs to 11 residues. Germline CDR1 SNHLY, CDR2 FYNNEI. V was pared by 5 bases and J by 6 bases, with 6 bases between. CDR3 sequence reads: CASSPVDTQYF. The CDR3 coding sequence is TGTGCCAGCAGTCCAGTGGATACGCAGTATTTT.

In its sample, this clone was seen a few times. This chain links TRBV6-5 with TRBJ1-1; possibly TRBD1 for D (5 bases). V gave up 7 bases and J gave up 6 bases, with 9 bases separating them. This CDR3 has 11 residues. The germline V gene encodes CDR1 MNHEY and CDR2 SVGAGI. CDR3 DNA: TGTGCCAGCAAAGGGGCCGCTGAAGCTTTCTTT. It yields the protein CASKGAAEAFF.

The rearrangement links TRBV6-1 to TRBJ1-3; 8 bases map to TRBD1. J lost 1 base, V lost 4 bases, and 0 bases had no gene match. The CDR3 consists of 14 residues. Germline CDR1 is MNHNS and CDR2 is SASEGT. CDR3 amino acids: CASSGTGSGNTIYF. Written as DNA, the CDR3 is TGTGCCAGCAGTGGGACAGGGTCTGGAAACACCATATATTTT.

For this clone: Other DNA sequences in the sample encode the same CDR3. The chain carries TRBV5-4 and TRBJ2-5; a weak D match, TRBD1 (6 bases). The CDR3 has 15 amino acids. Germline V gene data show CDR1 as SGHNT and CDR2 as YYREEE (reference sequence). The V gene lost 0 bases and the J gene lost 2 bases, with 11 bases spanning the gap. CDR3 nucleotide sequence: TGTGCCAGCAGCTTGGGGGCAGGGGATCAAGAGACCCAGTACTTC. It specifies CASSLGAGDQETQYF.

The V and J genes are TRBV11-2 and TRBJ2-5; 8 positions match TRBD2. The trim removed 5 bases at V and 5 bases at J, leaving 7 bases unmatched. The CDR3 is 14 residues long. CDR1 is SGHAT, CDR2 FQNNGV, per germline. CDR3: CASSTPGGRETQYF. CDR3 sequence (DNA): TGTGCCAGCAGCACTCCGGGGGGGAGGGAGACCCAGTACTTC.

The chain carries TRBV6-1 and TRBJ1-5, with 9 nucleotides matching TRBD1. The CDR3 has 15 amino acids. Germline loops: CDR1 MNHNS, CDR2 SASEGT. The J segment lost 4 bases and the V segment lost 6 bases, leaving 7 bases of the junction unmatched. CDR3 coding DNA: TGTGCCAGCAGGCCGGGACAGGGTAGGAATCAGCCCCAGCATTTT. Amino acid sequence: CASRPGQGRNQPQHF.

A note on this clone: Other DNA sequences in this sample translate to the same CDR3. The CDR3 protein is CATTPDTAYEQYF. The CDR3 bases are TGTGCCACGACTCCGGACACTGCCTACGAGCAGTACTTC. This chain joins TRBV7-9 and TRBJ2-7; TRBD1 is a possible D gene (5 bases). V was cut by 10 bases and J by 2 bases, with 15 bases left in between. This CDR3 comprises 13 residues. CDR1 SEHNR and CDR2 FQNEAQ come from the germline V gene (reference sequence).

Only a few counts were recorded for this clone. The rearrangement links TRBV7-6 to TRBJ2-3; tentative D call: TRBD1 (6 bases). Germline values: CDR1 SGHVS, CDR2 FNYEAQ. V shed 5 bases and J shed 2 bases, with 11 bases lying between them. The CDR3 is made up of 14 amino acids. CDR3 nucleotides: TGTGCCAGCAGCGGGGACACCAACACAGATACGCAGTATTTT. Residues: CASSGDTNTDTQYF. The full variable domain, completed using reference TRBV7-6 and TRBJ2-3, is GAGVSQSPRYKVTKRGQDVALRCDPISGHVSLYWYRQALGQGPEFLTYFNYEAQQDKSGLPNDRFSAERPEGSISTLTIQRTEQRDSAMYRCASSGDTNTDTQYFGPGTRLTVL.

The rearrangement links TRBV4-2 to TRBJ2-2; unclear D gene. The germline V gene has CDR1 LGHNA and CDR2 YNFKEQ. V was pared by 7 bases and J by 3 bases, with 6 bases between. The CDR3 is made up of 12 amino acids. The CDR3 DNA sequence: TGTGCCAGCACCCCTGACACCGGGGAGCTGTTTTTT. Amino acids: CASTPDTGELFF.

The chain has TRBV28 and TRBJ1-5; D may be TRBD1 (5 bases). The germline V and J ends were trimmed by 8 bases and 2 bases, with 16 bases remaining between them. The CDR3 runs 15 residues. CDR1 is MDHEN, CDR2 SYDVKM, per germline. The CDR3 protein is CASWGRGEGNQPQHF. In nucleotides, the CDR3 is TGTGCCAGCTGGGGGAGGGGAGAGGGCAATCAGCCCCAGCATTTT. Full variable domain (remainder filled in from reference TRBV28 and TRBJ1-5): DVKVTQSSRYLVKRTGEKVFLECVQDMDHENMFWYRQDPGLGLRLIYFSYDVKMKEKGDIPEGYSVSREKKERFSLILESASTNQTSMYLCASWGRGEGNQPQHFGDGTRLSIL.